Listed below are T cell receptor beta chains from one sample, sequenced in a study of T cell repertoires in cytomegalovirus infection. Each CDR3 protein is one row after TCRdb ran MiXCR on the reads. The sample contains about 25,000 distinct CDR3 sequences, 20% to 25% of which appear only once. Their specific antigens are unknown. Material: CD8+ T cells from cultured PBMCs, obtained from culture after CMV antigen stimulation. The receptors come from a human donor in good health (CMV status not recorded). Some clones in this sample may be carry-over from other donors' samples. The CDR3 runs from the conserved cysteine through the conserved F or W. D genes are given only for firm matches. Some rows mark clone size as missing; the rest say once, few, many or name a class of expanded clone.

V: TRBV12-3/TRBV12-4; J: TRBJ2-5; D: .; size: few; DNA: TGTGCCAGCAGTTGGGGGGCAGAGACCCAGTACTTC; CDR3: CASSWGAETQYF
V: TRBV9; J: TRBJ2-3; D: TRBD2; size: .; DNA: TGTGCCAGCAGCCCTAGCGGGGGGAGCACAGATACGCAGTATTTT; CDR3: CASSPSGGSTDTQYF
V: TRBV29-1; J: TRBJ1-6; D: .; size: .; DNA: TGCAGCGTTGCCGGGGGTATCTATAATTCACCCCTCCACTTT; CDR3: CSVAGGIYNSPLHF
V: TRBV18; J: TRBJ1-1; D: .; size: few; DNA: TGTGCCAGCTCGCTTCGGGATGGGGTGAACACTGAAGCTTTCTTT; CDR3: CASSLRDGVNTEAFF
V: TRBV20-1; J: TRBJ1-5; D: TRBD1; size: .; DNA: TGCAGTGCAATTCGTGGACAGGGAGGCAATCAGCCCCAGCATTTT; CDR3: CSAIRGQGGNQPQHF
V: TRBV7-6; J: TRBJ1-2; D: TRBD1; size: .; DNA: TGTGCCAGCAGCCACCGACAGGGGCGCATCTATGGCTACACCTTC; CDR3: CASSHRQGRIYGYTF
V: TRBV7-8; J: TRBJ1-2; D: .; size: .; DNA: TGTGCCAGTTACGGGGCCCTTATCGGCAACTATGGCTACACCTTC; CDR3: CASYGALIGNYGYTF
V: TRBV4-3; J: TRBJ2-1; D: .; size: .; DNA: TGCGCCAGCAGCCCAAGCATCGGCAGTTCAATCGGGGAGCAGTTCTTC; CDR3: CASSPSIGSSIGEQFF
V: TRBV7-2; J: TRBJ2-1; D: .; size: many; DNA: TGTGCCAGCAGCCTCGCTCCCTACAATGAGCAGTTCTTC; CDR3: CASSLAPYNEQFF
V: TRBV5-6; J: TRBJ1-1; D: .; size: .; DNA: TGTGCCAGCAGCCCCGGGGATTGGGGGGCGAAGGGAGCTTTCTTT; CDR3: CASSPGDWGAKGAFF
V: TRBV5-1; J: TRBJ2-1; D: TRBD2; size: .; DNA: TGCGCCAGCAGCTTGGGGACTAGCGGGGGGGACGCCCTGACCGATGAGCAGTTCTTC; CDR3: CASSLGTSGGDALTDEQFF
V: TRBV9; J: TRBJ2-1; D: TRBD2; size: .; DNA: TGTGCCAGCAGCGTATCCAAAAGCCGCGGGGGGGGTTCCTACAATGAGCAGTTCTTC; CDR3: CASSVSKSRGGGSYNEQFF
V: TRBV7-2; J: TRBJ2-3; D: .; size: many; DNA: TGTGCCAGCAGCGTGGACCCCACAGATACGCAGTATTTT; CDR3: CASSVDPTDTQYF
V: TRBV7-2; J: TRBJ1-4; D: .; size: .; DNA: TGTACCAGCAGCTTAGTACTAGGGACTAATGAAAAACTGTTTTTT; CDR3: CTSSLVLGTNEKLFF
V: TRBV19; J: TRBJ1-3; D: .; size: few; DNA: TGTGCCAGCCAGGACAGTCACCTAAGAAACACCATATATTTT; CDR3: CASQDSHLRNTIYF
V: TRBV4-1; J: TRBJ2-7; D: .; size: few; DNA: TGTGCCAGCAGCCAAGATGTGGGGAACCCCTACGAGCAGTACTTC; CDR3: CASSQDVGNPYEQYF
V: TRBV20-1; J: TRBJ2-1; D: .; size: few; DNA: TGCAGTGCTAGAGACCCTGGAGGGGGGGTCTTC; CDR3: CSARDPGGGVF
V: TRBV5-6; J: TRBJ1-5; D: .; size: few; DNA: TGTGCCAGCAGCCCGCTCGAGGGGTCTCATAGCAATCAGCCCCAGCATTTT; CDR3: CASSPLEGSHSNQPQHF
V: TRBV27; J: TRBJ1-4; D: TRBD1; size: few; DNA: TGTGCCAGCAGTAGGGGTACAGGGGCGCAAACTAATGAAAAACTGTTTTTT; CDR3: CASSRGTGAQTNEKLFF
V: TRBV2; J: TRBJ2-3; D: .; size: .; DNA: TGTGCCAGCAGTGAAGCCAGGGGAAGCACAGATACGCAGTATTTT; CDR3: CASSEARGSTDTQYF
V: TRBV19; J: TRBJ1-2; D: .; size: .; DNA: TGTGCCAGTAGTATATCGGGGCCGTACGACTACACCTTC; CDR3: CASSISGPYDYTF
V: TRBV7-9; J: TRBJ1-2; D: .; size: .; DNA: TGTGCCAGCAGCTTAGCGGGACATGCAGTCTATGGCTACACCTTC; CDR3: CASSLAGHAVYGYTF
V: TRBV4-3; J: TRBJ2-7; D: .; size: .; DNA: TGCGCCAGCAGCCAAACCGAAGAAGACGAGCAGTACTTC; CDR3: CASSQTEEDEQYF
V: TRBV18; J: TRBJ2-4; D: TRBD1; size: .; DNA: TGTGCCAGCTCACCGGGACAGGCGTTAGCCAAAAACATTCAGTACTTC; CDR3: CASSPGQALAKNIQYF
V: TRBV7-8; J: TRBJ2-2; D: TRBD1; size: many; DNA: TGTGCCAGCAGCTTGGGACAGGGGCCCATAGGAAGCGGGGAGCTGTTTTTT; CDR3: CASSLGQGPIGSGELFF
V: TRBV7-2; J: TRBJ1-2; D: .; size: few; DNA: TGTGCCAGCAGCCCTCGGTCGGACGGCTACACCTTC; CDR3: CASSPRSDGYTF
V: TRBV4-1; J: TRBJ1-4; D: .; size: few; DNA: TGCGCCAGCAGCCAATGGGGCAGAGTCGGCGAAAAACTGTTTTTT; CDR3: CASSQWGRVGEKLFF
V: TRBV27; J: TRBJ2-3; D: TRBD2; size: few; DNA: TGTGCCAGCAGCAACAAACCTCCGGGACTAGCGGGGGCTAGCACAGATACGCAGTATTTT; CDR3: CASSNKPPGLAGASTDTQYF
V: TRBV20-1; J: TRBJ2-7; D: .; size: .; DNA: TGCAGTGCTCCCTGGGGGGGCCTGTACGAGCAGTACTTC; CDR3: CSAPWGGLYEQYF
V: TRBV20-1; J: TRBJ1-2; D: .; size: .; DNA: TGCAGTGCTAGCCCTCTTACGAACAGGGCTAACTATGGCTACACCTTC; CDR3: CSASPLTNRANYGYTF
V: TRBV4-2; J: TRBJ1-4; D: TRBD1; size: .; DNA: TGTGCCAGCAGCCAAGATCCGCAGGGGGCTACTAATGAAAAACTGTTTTTT; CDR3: CASSQDPQGATNEKLFF
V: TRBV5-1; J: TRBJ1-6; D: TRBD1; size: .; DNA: TGCGCCAGCAGCCCAGATACGACAGGGAACCATTCACCCCTCCACTTT; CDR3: CASSPDTTGNHSPLHF
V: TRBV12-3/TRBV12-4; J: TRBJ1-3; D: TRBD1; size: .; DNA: TGTGCCAGCAGACCGACAGGGTCTGGAAACACCATATATTTT; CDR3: CASRPTGSGNTIYF
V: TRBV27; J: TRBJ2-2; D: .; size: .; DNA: TGTGCCAGCAGTACCAGGGGCCCCGGGGAGCTGTTTTTT; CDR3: CASSTRGPGELFF
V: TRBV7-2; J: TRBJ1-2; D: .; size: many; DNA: TGTGCCAGCAGCTCGGGTCCGGGGGATGGTGGCTACACCTTC; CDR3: CASSSGPGDGGYTF
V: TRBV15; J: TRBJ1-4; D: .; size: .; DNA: TGTGCCACCAGCAGAGAGTGGGAGGGGGTGAATGAAAAACTGTTTTTT; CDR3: CATSREWEGVNEKLFF
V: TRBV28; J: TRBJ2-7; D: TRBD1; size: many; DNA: TGTGCCAGCAGTATAACGACAGGGGACAGCTCCTACGAGCAGTACTTC; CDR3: CASSITTGDSSYEQYF
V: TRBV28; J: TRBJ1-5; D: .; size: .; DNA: TGTGCCAGCAGTCTTGAGACAGGCCAGAATCAGCCCCAGCATTTT; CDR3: CASSLETGQNQPQHF
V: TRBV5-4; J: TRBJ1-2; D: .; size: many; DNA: TGTGCCAGCAGCTCCCCCCAGGCCATCTATGGCTACACCTTC; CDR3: CASSSPQAIYGYTF
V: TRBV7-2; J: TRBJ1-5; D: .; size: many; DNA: TGTGCCAGCAGCTTAGCGGGGACCTATCAGCCCCAGCATTTT; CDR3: CASSLAGTYQPQHF
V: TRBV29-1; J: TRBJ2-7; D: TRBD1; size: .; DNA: TGCAGCGTTGAATTGGCCGGGACAGCCTCCTACGAGCAGTACTTC; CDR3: CSVELAGTASYEQYF
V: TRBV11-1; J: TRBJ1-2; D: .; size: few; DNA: TGTGCCAGCAGCCCGGACACCGGCTATGGCTACACCTTC; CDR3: CASSPDTGYGYTF
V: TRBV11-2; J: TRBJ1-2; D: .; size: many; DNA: TGTGCCAGCAGCCTCCCCGGGGGAGGGAAGTATGGCTACACCTTC; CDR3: CASSLPGGGKYGYTF
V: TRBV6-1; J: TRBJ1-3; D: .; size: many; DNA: TGTGCCAGCAGTAGCGATGGGGCGGGCGGAAACACCATATATTTT; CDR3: CASSSDGAGGNTIYF
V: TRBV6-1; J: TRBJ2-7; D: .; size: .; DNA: TGTGCCAGCAGTGAATCGTGGGGAAAATCCTACGAGCAGTACTTC; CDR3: CASSESWGKSYEQYF
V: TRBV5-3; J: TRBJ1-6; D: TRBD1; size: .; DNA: TGTGCCAGCAGGTTGGCGGGGACAGAACATTCACCCCTCCACTTT; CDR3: CASRLAGTEHSPLHF
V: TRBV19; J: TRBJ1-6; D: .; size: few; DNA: TGTGCCAGTAGTAAGAGTTGGACAGCCTCACCCCTCCACTTT; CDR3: CASSKSWTASPLHF
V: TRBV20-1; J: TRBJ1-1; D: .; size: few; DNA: TGCAGTGCTAGAGCCCCGGAGAGGGAGAACACTGAAGCTTTCTTT; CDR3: CSARAPERENTEAFF
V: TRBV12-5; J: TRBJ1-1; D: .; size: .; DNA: TGTGCTAGTGGTTTGTCCTTGAACACTGAAGCTTTCTTT; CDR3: CASGLSLNTEAFF
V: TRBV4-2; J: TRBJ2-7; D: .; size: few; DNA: TGTGCCAGCAGCCCTGGAGGAGCAGGGTACGAGCAGTACTTC; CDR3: CASSPGGAGYEQYF
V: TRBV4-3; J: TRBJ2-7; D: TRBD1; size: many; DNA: TGCGCCAGCAGCCAAGGACAGGGGGCCTACGAGCAGTACTTC; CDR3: CASSQGQGAYEQYF
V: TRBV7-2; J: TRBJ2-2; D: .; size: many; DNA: TGTGCCAGCAATCTACCGACTACCCTGAACACCGGGGAGCTGTTTTTT; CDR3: CASNLPTTLNTGELFF